This T cell receptor (beta chain) derives from a study of blood T cells in healthy people across ages. Germline V gives CDR1 KGHDR, CDR2 SFDVKD. The CDR3 is 14 amino acids. V lost 5 bases to trimming and J lost 5 bases, with 12 bases between them. Then a second PCR, running about 6 to 12 cycles, was carried out with a sample-barcoded 5' primer and a J-beta primer mix. TCRdb passed the 5' RACE reads through MiXCR, listing each CDR3 protein once. The sample includes 1.5 million to 2 million distinct CDR3 sequences, about 28% of them seen just once. The clonotype originates from a woman aged 25 to 45 in good health. V and J are TRBV24-1 and TRBJ2-1; D unresolved. Input material: blood. In DNA form, the CDR3 reads TGTGCCACCAGTGTCCCCGGAAGTAACAATGAGCAGTTCTTC. Amino acid sequence: CATSVPGSNNEQFF.